The present TCR beta chain was sequenced within a study of blood T cell repertoires in COVID-19 (dated by TCRdb to 2020 to 2022). A note on the overall study: Samples covering the acute and convalescent phases of COVID-19 were provided by collaborators in the United States, Italy and Spain. The material from the prospective study consisted of cDNA or gDNA derived from T cells, B-cell-depleted T cells, or PBMCs. Deeply sampled blood TCRbeta repertoires from subjects exposed to, actively infected with, or recovered from COVID-19 were included in the dataset. The repertoires were made available in a free public database intended to serve as a resource for research on the immune response to SARS-CoV-2. Samples were obtained from the ongoing ImmuneRACE study (first 160 participants) and from about 1,300 subjects provided by 6 global collaborators. A de-identified subject ID, COVID-19 status, age in years and sex were almost always included in the sample metadata. Where available, HLA class I and class II types were obtained from metadata supplied by the sample provider rather than from assay-based typing. What the work shows at the level of the full study, not this receptor alone: The amount of clinical and demographic metadata varied by source and participant and was provided uncurated.

TCRbeta CDR3 regions were amplified from genomic DNA using the immunoSEQ Assay, a bias-controlled multiplex PCR. The original pipeline was this. Within the assay, amplification of reference gene primers was used to estimate how many nucleated cells each sample contained. To quantify the absolute abundance of each unique TCRbeta CDR3 rearrangement, sequence reads were collapsed and filtered. For each sample, productive Simpson clonality was calculated by taking the square root of Simpson's diversity index across productive rearrangements. TCRdb carries this immuneACCESS record with in-frame sequences only. Its versions omit some clonotypes, under half of them owing to an unresolved V gene in the studies checked, with the rest unexplained. Clone size and V and J calls were adopted from that table, with D and trimming inferred from the DNA. The sample table shows around 220,000 clones, and 75% to 90% are seen once. Roughly 5% of the sample is held by the ten biggest clonotypes.

V loses 2 bases at its end and J loses 0 bases; junction bases beyond the gene matches: 5. The CDR3 has 16 amino acids, counting the end cysteine and phenylalanine. The entry retains the CDR3 DNA only, 48 bases that are in frame from base 1. For CDR1 and CDR2, the germline V gene lists LGHNA and YNFKEQ. Whole blood was collected in K2EDTA tubes by collaborating institutions according to the institutions' own protocols. For TCRbeta analysis, collaborators shipped samples in one of three forms: frozen whole blood, isolated PBMCs, or DNA extracted from either of those sample types. This clone was seen only a few times. The clone's antigen remains unknown. Base qualities are not at hand, and no much larger clone is one base apart.

The receptor's source is a human donor in a cohort sampled during active COVID-19. The chain is assembled from TRBV4-2 and TRBJ2-7; the central 9 bases match TRBD2. Specimen: peripheral blood. This receptor carries the CDR3 CASSQPSGTSSYEQYF. The DNA sequence reads TGTGCCAGCAGCCAACCTAGCGGGACCAGCTCCTACGAGCAGTACTTC.